A single sample is the source of the 15 T cell receptor beta chains below, sequenced in a study of OX40 agonist ivuxolimab in advanced cancers. Clones were sequenced by immunoSEQ multiplex PCR, and TCRdb holds only the in-frame ones, with some missing. Among 80,000 to 95,000 clones listed, about 91% were seen once. The sample was CD4+ or CD8+ T cells sorted from blood, taken in a trial of the OX40 agonist ivuxolimab. The receptors were gathered from an adult with an advanced solid tumor such as melanoma, head and neck, liver or kidney cancer.

This clone was counted a single time. The V call is TRBV7-3, the J call TRBJ2-1; D is perhaps TRBD1 (6 bases). CDR1 SGHTA and CDR2 FQGTGA come from the germline V gene. The length of the CDR3 is 15 residues. Trimming took 5 bases from V and 3 from J, leaving 14 bases between them. The CDR3 reads CASSPTNRDYNEQFF. The CDR3 DNA reads TGTGCCAGCAGCCCTACGAACAGGGACTACAATGAGCAGTTCTTC.

In its sample, this clone was seen once. The V and J genes are TRBV7-8 and TRBJ2-1, with TRBD2 matching over 9 bases. V trimming: 5 bases; J trimming: 0 bases; junction bases outside the gene matches: 14. The CDR3 totals 19 residues. Germline assignment: CDR1 SGHVS and CDR2 FQNEAQ. The CDR3 nucleotides read TGTGCCAGCAGCCGGGTCAGCGGGAGGTCTAGTTTCTCCTACAATGAGCAGTTCTTC. Translated, it gives CASSRVSGRSSFSYNEQFF.

V is TRBV6-5 and J is TRBJ1-1; 8 bases match TRBD1. Germline V gene sequence: CDR1 MNHEY, CDR2 SVGAGI. CDR3 size: 12 residues. J was trimmed by 5 bases and V by 6 bases; bases with no gene match: 2. CDR3 coding DNA: TGTGCCAGCAGGGACAGGGTTACTGAAGCTTTCTTT. This sequence encodes CASRDRVTEAFF.

The chain combines TRBV11-3 with TRBJ2-7; no firm D call. CDR3 size: 13 residues. Per the germline V gene, CDR1 is SGHNT and CDR2 is YENEEA. Trimming took 3 bases from V and 9 from J, leaving 15 bases between them. This chain's CDR3 is CASSFSDVGWQYF. CDR3 DNA sequence: TGTGCCAGCAGCTTCTCCGATGTGGGATGGCAGTACTTC.

The J gene is TRBJ2-7, the V gene TRBV27; D assignment may be TRBD1 or TRBD2 (6 bases each). The CDR3 extends over 14 amino acids. CDR1 is MNHEY, CDR2 SMNVEV, per germline (reference sequence). V shed 3 bases and J shed 3 bases, with 12 bases lying between them. CDR3 DNA: TGTGCCAGCAGTTTCGCAGGGGACTTCTACGAGCAGTACTTC. Encoded protein: CASSFAGDFYEQYF.

This sequence joins TRBV29-1 and TRBJ1-2; the D gene is possibly TRBD1 (5 bases). CDR1 SQVTM and CDR2 ANQGSEA come from the germline V gene. There are 16 residues in the CDR3. With 2 bases removed from V and 1 base from J, the gap between germline ends came to 17 bases. CDR3 sequence: CSVESLMGRFNYGYTF. The DNA for the CDR3 is TGCAGCGTTGAAAGTTTAATGGGACGGTTTAACTATGGCTACACCTTC.

The genes are TRBV7-3 and TRBJ2-5; D ambiguous. V gave up 4 bases and J gave up 4 bases, with 10 bases separating them. Germline lookup yields CDR1 SGHTA and CDR2 FQGTGA. The length of the CDR3 is 13 residues. CDR3 coding DNA: TGTGCCAGCAGCTCAACGCTCTCAGAGACCCAGTACTTC. This encodes CASSSTLSETQYF.

The chain combines TRBV19 with TRBJ2-5, with D tentatively TRBD1 (6 bases). Germline loops: CDR1 LNHDA, CDR2 SQIVND (reference sequence). The CDR3 consists of 13 residues. V was shortened by 8 bases and J by 1 base, with 11 bases between the two germline ends. The CDR3 loop is CASSGQPQETQYF. The CDR3 coding sequence is TGTGCCAGTTCAGGACAGCCCCAAGAGACCCAGTACTTC.

The chain carries TRBV6-5 and TRBJ1-4, with 9 nucleotides matching TRBD1. This CDR3 spans 15 amino acids. Germline CDR1 reads MNHEY; CDR2 reads SVGAGI. The J segment lost 5 bases and the V segment lost 6 bases, leaving 7 bases of the junction unmatched. The CDR3 nucleotides are TGTGCCAGCAGCGATACCGGGACAGGGAATGAAAAACTGTTTTTT. This sequence encodes CASSDTGTGNEKLFF.

A remark on this clone: The junction departs from the called germline gene at one end, perhaps through a read error. The chain has TRBV5-1 and TRBJ2-2; D tentatively reads TRBD1 or TRBD2 (5 bases each). The CDR3 has 14 residues. Germline V gives CDR1 SGHRS, CDR2 YFSETQ. CDR3 bases: TGCGCCAGCCGGGTCGGGGCAGAACACCGGGGAGCTGTTTTT. As protein: CASRVGAEHRGAVF.

The chain has TRBV11-2 and TRBJ2-3; no firm D call. Germline V gene sequence: CDR1 SGHAT, CDR2 FQNNGV. The germline V and J ends were trimmed by 2 bases and 3 bases, with 15 bases remaining between them. This CDR3 comprises 16 residues. This CDR3 is CASSLRTVLGTDTQYF. DNA for the CDR3: TGTGCCAGCAGCTTAAGGACGGTACTGGGTACAGATACGCAGTATTTT.

This clone was found once. This chain joins TRBV30 and TRBJ1-2, with a tentative D call TRBD1 (6 bases). Trimming took off 5 bases at V and 6 bases at J, with 10 bases between the two ends. Germline V gene lookup returns CDR1 GTSNPN and CDR2 SVGIG (reference sequence). The CDR3 spans 11 residues. In nucleotides, the CDR3 is TGTGCCTGGGGTCCAGGGGATGGCTACACCTTC. It codes for CAWGPGDGYTF.

The V call is TRBV11-3, the J call TRBJ1-3, with 9 bases lining up with TRBD1. The length of the CDR3 is 13 residues. The germline V gene has CDR1 SGHNT and CDR2 YENEEA. V was pared by 7 bases and J by 8 bases, with 6 bases of the junction left unmatched. CDR3 region: CASTRDRVYTIYF. In DNA, the CDR3 is TGTGCCAGCACCCGGGACAGGGTGTACACCATATATTTT.

The chain links TRBV4-1 to TRBJ1-3; 8 bases agree with TRBD1. The CDR3 covers 17 residues. CDR1 is MGHRA, CDR2 YSYEKL, per germline. V was pared by 3 bases and J by 4 bases, with 11 bases of the junction left unmatched. In nucleotides, the CDR3 is TGCGCCAGCAGCCACGGACAGGGAACCTTCCTAGGAAACACCATATATTTT. Amino acid sequence: CASSHGQGTFLGNTIYF.

This sequence joins TRBV5-1 and TRBJ1-3, with D perhaps TRBD1 (6 bases). Germline lookup yields CDR1 SGHRS and CDR2 YFSETQ. This CDR3 region has 15 residues. V was clipped by 4 bases and J by 0 bases, with 11 bases between them. This chain's CDR3 is CASSTTGNSGNTIYF. CDR3 sequence (DNA): TGCGCCAGCAGCACGACAGGAAACTCTGGAAACACCATATATTTT.